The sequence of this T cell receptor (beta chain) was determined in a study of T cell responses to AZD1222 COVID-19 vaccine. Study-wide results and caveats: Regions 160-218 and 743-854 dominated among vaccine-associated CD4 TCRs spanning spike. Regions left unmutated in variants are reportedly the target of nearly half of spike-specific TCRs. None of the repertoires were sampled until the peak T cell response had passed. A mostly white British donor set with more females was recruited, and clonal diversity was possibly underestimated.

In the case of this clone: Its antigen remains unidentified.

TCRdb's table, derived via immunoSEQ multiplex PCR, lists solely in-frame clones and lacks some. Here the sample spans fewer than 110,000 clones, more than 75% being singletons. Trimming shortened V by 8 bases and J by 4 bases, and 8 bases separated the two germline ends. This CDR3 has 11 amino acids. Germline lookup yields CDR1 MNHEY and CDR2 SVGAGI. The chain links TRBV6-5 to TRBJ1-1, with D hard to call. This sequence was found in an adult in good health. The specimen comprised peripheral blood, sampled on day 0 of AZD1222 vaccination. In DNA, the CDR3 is TGTGCCAGCGTTTCCTCCACTGAAGCTTTCTTT. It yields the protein CASVSSTEAFF.